Below are 28 T cell receptor beta chains sequenced from a single sample in a study of blood T cell repertoires in COVID-19. Assay used: immunoSEQ multiplex PCR; TCRdb lists only in-frame clones, some missing. The sample records 150,000 or so clones, about 80% being singletons. Sequences were obtained from peripheral blood. Receptors were obtained from a woman of 80 years or more with acute or convalescent COVID-19.

The genes are TRBV29-1 and TRBJ1-1, with D possibly TRBD1 on 5 matching bases. The CDR3 is 12 residues long. Looked up from germline, CDR1 is SQVTM and CDR2 is ANQGSEA. The ends were cut back, 7 bases at V and 4 bases at J, with 13 bases in the middle. This CDR3 reads CSARRGGTEAFF. In nucleotides, the CDR3 is TGCAGCGCCCGCCGCGGGGGCACTGAAGCTTTCTTT.

The chain carries TRBV3-1 (or the pseudogene TRBV3-2) and TRBJ2-7; weak D call: TRBD2 (6 bases). V gave up 3 bases and J gave up 2 bases, with 14 bases separating them. The CDR3 extends over 15 amino acids. Germline values: CDR1 LGHDT, CDR2 YNNKEL (reference sequence). The CDR3 loop is CASSHTAGLTYEQYF. The DNA of the CDR3 is TGTGCCAGCAGCCACACAGCGGGTCTAACCTACGAGCAGTACTTC.

CDR3 nucleotide sequence: TGTGCCAGCAGCACCCCAGACAGGCCACTGAACACTGAAGCTTTCTTT. Translated, it gives CASSTPDRPLNTEAFF. The rearrangement joins TRBV21-1 to TRBJ1-1; TRBD1, the table's D call, was not compared with the DNA. TRBV21-1 represents a pseudogene. CDR3 length: 16 residues.

The CDR3 sequence is CATSDTRERGGNEQFF. The CDR3 region has the DNA TGTGCCACCAGTGACACCCGCGAGCGAGGGGGCAATGAGCAGTTCTTC. V is TRBV24-1 and J is TRBJ2-1, with D maybe TRBD1 (6 bases). V gave up 4 bases and J gave up 6 bases, with 18 bases separating them. This CDR3 spans 16 amino acids. Germline CDR1 is KGHDR and CDR2 is SFDVKD.

The DNA of the CDR3 is TGTGCCACTCGACCGACAGGGGGGAATTCACCCCTCCACTTT. The encoded protein is CATRPTGGNSPLHF. V is TRBV19 and J is TRBJ1-6; 9 bases are shared with TRBD1. CDR1 and CDR2 from the germline V gene are LNHDA and SQIVND (reference sequence). The V and J ends lost 10 bases and 7 bases, in that order; junction bases with no gene match: 8. The CDR3 extends over 14 amino acids.

The genes are TRBV6-6 and TRBJ1-6, with unresolved D. The CDR3 runs 13 residues. Germline V CDR1 and CDR2: MNHNY, SVGAGI (reference sequence). V lost 5 bases and J 10 bases, leaving 12 bases between the germline ends. CDR3 in amino acids: CASSPWGESPLHF. CDR3 coding DNA: TGTGCCAGCAGTCCCTGGGGAGAATCACCCCTCCACTTT.

This chain connects TRBV19 to TRBJ2-1, with D perhaps TRBD2 (6 bases). The germline gives CDR1 LNHDA, CDR2 SQIVND (reference sequence). The CDR3 has 14 amino acids. V gave up 6 bases and J gave up 3 bases, with 12 bases separating them. CDR3 region: CASSQRTIYNEQFF. DNA of the CDR3: TGTGCCAGTAGCCAGCGGACTATCTACAATGAGCAGTTCTTC.

The gene calls are TRBV7-2 and TRBJ2-7; a possible D gene is TRBD1 (5 bases). This CDR3 is 13 amino acids long. Between the trimmed V and J ends, which lost 5 bases and 5 bases, there was a span of 13 bases. The germline V gene has CDR1 SGHTA and CDR2 FQGNSA. CDR3: CASSTLEQDEQYF. CDR3 in DNA: TGTGCCAGCAGCACCTTGGAACAGGACGAGCAGTACTTC.

The J gene is TRBJ1-2, the V gene TRBV12-3 or TRBV12-4; 7 bases fit TRBD1. CDR3 length: 13 residues. J gave up 7 bases and V 3 bases, and 5 bases lay outside the gene matches. Here the CDR3 DNA reads TGTGCCAGCAGTTTCGGACAGGTTGGTGGCTACACCTTC. Translation gives CASSFGQVGGYTF.

This chain joins TRBV5-1 and TRBJ2-7, with 11 bases aligning to TRBD2. Germline V CDR1 and CDR2: SGHRS, YFSETQ. V shed 0 bases, J shed 3 bases, and the junction held 14 bases outside the gene matches. The CDR3 has 19 amino acids. The CDR3 nucleotides are TGCGCCAGCAGCTTGGAGTACTGGGCTAGCGGGAGGACACTCTACGAGCAGTACTTC. Translation: CASSLEYWASGRTLYEQYF.

The rearrangement links TRBV5-1 to TRBJ1-3; 9 bases fit TRBD1. CDR1 and CDR2 from the germline V gene are SGHRS and YFSETQ. The CDR3 runs 16 residues. V was pared by 4 bases and J by 4 bases, with 9 bases of the junction left unmatched. The CDR3 spells CASSTRQGVTGNTIYF. Here the CDR3 DNA reads TGCGCCAGCAGCACCCGACAGGGGGTAACCGGAAACACCATATATTTT.

This chain links TRBV18 with TRBJ2-1, with a tentative D call TRBD2 (6 bases). V lost 3 bases and J lost 8, with 8 bases in between. The V gene's germline CDR1 is KGHSH and CDR2 LQKENI. The length of the CDR3 is 12 residues. The CDR3 nucleotides are TGTGCCAGCTCACCTCAGCGGGATGAGCAGTTCTTC. Protein product: CASSPQRDEQFF.

The V gene is TRBV24-1, the J gene TRBJ2-1; 10 bases map to TRBD2. Germline values: CDR1 KGHDR, CDR2 SFDVKD. This CDR3 has 16 residues. The V segment lost 3 bases and the J segment 7 bases; nucleotides outside the gene matches: 8. DNA for the CDR3: TGTGCCACCAGTGATCCTACCCTAGCGGGAGAGAATGAGCAGTTCTTC. It is translated as CATSDPTLAGENEQFF.

The rearrangement links TRBV19 to TRBJ2-1; 13 bases match TRBD2. This CDR3 is 15 amino acids long. Unmatched junction bases numbered 9, after V lost 6 bases and J lost 10 bases. Germline V gene sequence: CDR1 LNHDA, CDR2 SQIVND (reference sequence). The CDR3 DNA reads TGTGCCAGTAGCCGACTAGCGGGAGGCTCAGGGGAGCAGTTCTTC. Amino acid sequence: CASSRLAGGSGEQFF.

The chain couples TRBV5-1 to TRBJ2-2; the D is unclear. The CDR3 has 15 residues. Trimming pared 0 bases from V and 0 bases from J, leaving 6 bases between. From germline, CDR1 is SGHRS and CDR2 YFSETQ. The DNA of the CDR3 is TGCGCCAGCAGCTTGGACCCTACGAACACCGGGGAGCTGTTTTTT. Encoded protein: CASSLDPTNTGELFF. Filled out from reference TRBV5-1 and TRBJ2-2, the complete variable domain reads KAGVTQTPRYLIKTRGQQVTLSCSPISGHRSVSWYQQTPGQGLQFLFEYFSETQRNKGNFPGRFSGRQFSNSRSEMNVSTLELGDSALYLCASSLDPTNTGELFFGEGSRLTVL.

This clone was detected only once. This chain joins TRBV6-2 or TRBV6-3 and TRBJ2-1; D uncertain. CDR1 and CDR2 (germline): MNHEY, SVGEGT. The CDR3 has 14 amino acids. V was trimmed by 0 bases and J by 7 bases, leaving 10 bases between them. This chain's CDR3 is CASSYSAGSNEQFF. CDR3 DNA: TGTGCCAGCAGTTACTCGGCAGGTAGTAATGAGCAGTTCTTC.

This clone was picked up one time. The chain has TRBV19 and TRBJ2-1; possibly TRBD2 for D (6 bases). The germline V gene encodes CDR1 LNHDA and CDR2 SQIVND (reference sequence). V dropped 3 bases and J dropped 4 bases, with 16 bases sitting between them. This CDR3 is built from 16 residues. CDR3 nucleotides: TGTGCCAGTAGTATCGGGCTAGCGTCGACTTACAATGAGCAGTTCTTC. It is translated as CASSIGLASTYNEQFF.

The gene calls are TRBV16 and TRBJ1-5; 9 positions agree with TRBD1. This CDR3 spans 14 amino acids. Germline V CDR1 and CDR2: KGHSY, FQNENV. The trim removed 4 bases at V and 5 bases at J, leaving 3 bases unmatched. The chain's CDR3 is CASSLGTGHQPQHF. The CDR3 bases are TGTGCCAGCAGCCTTGGGACAGGGCATCAGCCCCAGCATTTT.

In its sample, this clone was seen once. The chain carries TRBV29-1 and TRBJ1-1, with D perhaps matching TRBD1 (6 bases). Germline values: CDR1 SQVTM, CDR2 ANQGSEA. Trimming removed 8 bases from V and 5 bases from J, with 18 bases in between. The CDR3 totals 13 residues. CDR3 DNA sequence: TGCAGCATCCAGGAGGGGGGAGGGACTGAAGCTTTCTTT. Its protein is CSIQEGGGTEAFF. Supplemented by reference TRBV29-1 and TRBJ1-1, the full variable domain reads SAVISQKPSRDICQRGTSLTIQCQVDSQVTMMFWYRQQPGQSLTLIATANQGSEATYESGFVIDKFPISRPNLTFSTLTVSNMSPEDSSIYLCSIQEGGGTEAFFGQGTRLTVV.

The chain is built from TRBV2 and TRBJ1-6; 9 bases fit TRBD1. The CDR3 has 16 residues. Germline V gene sequence: CDR1 SNHLY, CDR2 FYNNEI. Trimming removed 6 bases from V and 3 bases from J; junction bases left unmatched: 6. CDR3 nucleotide sequence: TGTGCCAGCAGGGGGACAGGGAACCTCTATAATTCACCCCTCCACTTT. Its translation is CASRGTGNLYNSPLHF.

The CDR3 sequence is CASSSTGWNTEAFF. The DNA of the CDR3 is TGCGCCAGCAGTTCGACAGGGTGGAACACTGAAGCTTTCTTT. The V gene is TRBV10-1, the J gene TRBJ1-1, with TRBD1 matching 7 bases. The V gene end was trimmed by 5 bases and the J gene end by 1 base; junction bases not matched to a gene: 4. The CDR3 is 14 residues long. The V gene's germline CDR1 is WNHNN and CDR2 SYGVQD (reference sequence).

V gene TRBV5-1 combines with J gene TRBJ2-5, with D possibly TRBD2 on 6 matching bases. Trimming cost V 6 bases and J 5 bases, with 20 bases left between them. Germline lookup yields CDR1 SGHRS and CDR2 YFSETQ. This CDR3 comprises 15 residues. The CDR3 is CASILAGLTGETQYF. CDR3 coding DNA: TGCGCCAGCATATTGGCGGGGCTTACCGGGGAGACCCAGTACTTC.

CDR3 residues: CASSLNEMDREGEQYF. DNA for the CDR3: TGTGCCAGCAGCTTAAACGAGATGGACAGGGAAGGCGAGCAGTACTTC. This chain joins TRBV7-8 and TRBJ2-7, with 8 nucleotides matching TRBD1. This CDR3 spans 16 amino acids. CDR1 SGHVS and CDR2 FQNEAQ come from the germline V gene. Losses at the gene ends were 2 bases for V and 6 bases for J; bases not matched to a gene: 12.

The V gene is TRBV5-1, the J gene TRBJ1-1, with a tentative D call TRBD1 (6 bases). This CDR3 is 13 amino acids long. CDR1 and CDR2 from the germline V gene are SGHRS and YFSETQ. The ends were cut back, 3 bases at V and 7 bases at J, with 13 bases in the middle. Here the CDR3 reads CASSYRDNGEAFF. The CDR3, as DNA: TGCGCCAGCAGCTACCGGGACAATGGTGAAGCTTTCTTT. The variable domain in full, completed from reference TRBV5-1 and TRBJ1-1, reads KAGVTQTPRYLIKTRGQQVTLSCSPISGHRSVSWYQQTPGQGLQFLFEYFSETQRNKGNFPGRFSGRQFSNSRSEMNVSTLELGDSALYLCASSYRDNGEAFFGQGTRLTVV.

The chain carries TRBV6-1 and TRBJ1-5, with a tentative D call TRBD1 (6 bases). Between the trimmed V and J ends, which lost 4 bases and 4 bases, there was a span of 20 bases. The CDR3 runs to 17 residues. From germline, CDR1 is MNHNS and CDR2 SASEGT. DNA of the CDR3: TGTGCCAGCAGTGGCAGGGGATCTGTGGCGGGTAATCAGCCCCAGCATTTT. Translating it yields CASSGRGSVAGNQPQHF.

The J gene is TRBJ2-1, the V gene TRBV20-1; a possible D gene is TRBD2 (6 bases). The CDR3 totals 11 residues. Per germline, CDR1 DFQATT and CDR2 SNEGSKA (reference sequence). The V end was cut by 4 bases, the J end by 8 bases, with 9 bases between. The chain's CDR3 is CSATRRDEQFF. In DNA, the CDR3 is TGCAGTGCTACCCGGAGGGATGAGCAGTTCTTC.

V is TRBV10-3 and J is TRBJ1-1, with D uncertain. The CDR3 is 14 residues long. The V and J ends lost 6 bases and 1 base respectively, with 12 bases between them. Germline values: CDR1 ENHRY, CDR2 SYGVKD. The CDR3 DNA reads as TGTGCCATCAGAGTGGGCAGCAAGAACACTGAAGCTTTCTTT. Translated: CAIRVGSKNTEAFF.

V and J are TRBV5-8 and TRBJ2-1, with 10 bases aligning to TRBD2. In germline, CDR1 is SGHTS, CDR2 YDEGEE. After removal of 0 bases from V and 1 base from J, the junction contained 4 bases not matched to a gene. The CDR3 runs 17 residues. The CDR3 DNA follows: TGTGCCAGCAGCTTGGATGGTAGCGGGGGGTCCTACAATGAGCAGTTCTTC. As protein: CASSLDGSGGSYNEQFF.